Below are 26 T cell receptor beta chains sequenced from a single sample in a study of Ad26.COV2.S vaccination and SARS-CoV-2 variants. This sample's treatment: some 20 received Ad26.COV2.S at low or high dose, single or two shots; about 5 received placebo; per-sample allocation not given. It was on day 63 after the first vaccine or placebo injection that samples were taken. Sequencing used immunoSEQ multiplex PCR; TCRdb keeps in-frame clones, though not all of them. The sample has 440,000 or so clones; 89% are singletons. The sequencing used peripheral blood, collected in a trial of Ad26.COV2.S vaccine versus placebo. The receptors were gathered from a person between 18 and 59 years old who received the Ad26.COV2.S COVID-19 vaccine or a placebo.

This sequence joins TRBV5-1 and TRBJ1-1; D perhaps matches TRBD1 (6 bases). In germline, CDR1 is SGHRS, CDR2 YFSETQ. V lost 1 base and J 3 bases, leaving 16 bases between the germline ends. The CDR3 covers 16 residues. The CDR3 sequence: CASSLYAGAGYTEAFF. The DNA for the CDR3 is TGCGCCAGCAGCTTGTACGCAGGGGCCGGGTACACTGAAGCTTTCTTT.

The genes are TRBV7-9 and TRBJ2-2, with TRBD1 matching 9 bases. Germline values: CDR1 SEHNR, CDR2 FQNEAQ (reference sequence). The V and J ends lost 3 bases and 3 bases, in that order; junction bases with no gene match: 2. This CDR3 spans 15 amino acids. The CDR3 loop is CASSFGQGYTGELFF. CDR3 sequence (DNA): TGTGCCAGCAGCTTTGGACAGGGGTACACCGGGGAGCTGTTTTTT.

With regard to this clone: The germline gene is not matched at one end of the junction; a read error may be the cause. The J gene is TRBJ1-1, the V gene TRBV30; TRBD1 aligns across 7 bases. There are 12 residues in the CDR3. Germline CDR1 reads GTSNPN; CDR2 reads SVGIG (reference sequence). The CDR3 DNA sequence: TGTGCCTGGGGCCGGTACCAGGGGGAGCTTTCTTTT. Translated, it gives CAWGRYQGELSF.

The chain is built from TRBV6-1 and TRBJ2-1; D gene uncertain. V was cut by 3 bases and J by 8 bases, with 17 bases left in between. Germline CDR1 reads MNHNS; CDR2 reads SASEGT. This CDR3 is built from 15 residues. CDR3 sequence: CASSDLLRSEDEQFF. CDR3 coding DNA: TGTGCCAGCAGTGACCTACTGCGGTCAGAGGATGAGCAGTTCTTC.

The rearrangement uses TRBV27 and TRBJ2-1, with no clear D. V lost 5 bases to trimming and J lost 3 bases, with 20 bases between them. This CDR3 spans 17 amino acids. Germline loops: CDR1 MNHEY, CDR2 SMNVEV (reference sequence). The CDR3 bases are TGTGCCAGCAGTACATTCCGCCCCCACACCTACTACAATGAGCAGTTCTTC. Translation: CASSTFRPHTYYNEQFF.

The V call is TRBV9, the J call TRBJ1-2, with TRBD1 matching 8 bases. Germline values: CDR1 SGDLS, CDR2 YYNGEE. After removal of 4 bases from V and 7 bases from J, the junction contained 12 bases not matched to a gene. CDR3 length equals 15 residues. The CDR3 region has the DNA TGTGCCAGCAGCAATACAGGGGGGGTCGTGTCTGGCTACACCTTC. It encodes CASSNTGGVVSGYTF.

The V call is TRBV7-9, the J call TRBJ2-7; possible D gene TRBD1, 5 bases. The V gene lost 2 bases and the J gene lost 2 bases, with 10 bases spanning the gap. Germline CDR1 and CDR2: SEHNR and FQNEAQ (reference sequence). The CDR3 is 14 residues long. The CDR3 protein is CASSLPGRTYEQYF. In DNA, the CDR3 is TGTGCCAGCAGCTTACCAGGGCGTACCTACGAGCAGTACTTC.

This chain joins TRBV12-3 or TRBV12-4 and TRBJ1-1; D perhaps matches TRBD1 (5 bases). Trimming took off 8 bases at V and 4 bases at J, with 14 bases between the two ends. CDR3 length: 13 residues. CDR3 DNA sequence: TGTGCCAGCCACCACGGGGGTAGCACTGAAGCTTTCTTT. Protein: CASHHGGSTEAFF.

The chain combines TRBV5-4 with TRBJ2-3; no clear D gene. CDR3 size: 14 residues. V was shortened by 1 base and J by 1 base, with 7 bases between the two germline ends. Germline V CDR1 and CDR2: SGHNT, YYREEE (reference sequence). The DNA of the CDR3 is TGTGCCAGCAGCTTGTACTGGGGCACAGATACGCAGTATTTT. Protein sequence: CASSLYWGTDTQYF.

The chain combines TRBV28 with TRBJ1-5; D possibly corresponds to TRBD1 (6 bases). From germline, CDR1 is MDHEN and CDR2 SYDVKM. The CDR3 consists of 14 residues. Trimming cost V 6 bases and J 0 bases, with 9 bases left between them. The CDR3 sequence: CASRGTLSNQPQHF. The CDR3 DNA reads TGTGCCAGCAGGGGGACACTTAGCAATCAGCCCCAGCATTTT. Combining the CDR3 with reference TRBV28 and TRBJ1-5 gives the whole variable domain DVKVTQSSRYLVKRTGEKVFLECVQDMDHENMFWYRQDPGLGLRLIYFSYDVKMKEKGDIPEGYSVSREKKERFSLILESASTNQTSMYLCASRGTLSNQPQHFGDGTRLSIL.

V gene TRBV23-1 combines with J gene TRBJ2-7, with a tentative D call TRBD2 (7 bases). TRBV23-1 is recorded as an ORF, its role being uncertain. With 0 bases removed from V and 2 bases from J, the gap between germline ends came to 14 bases. The CDR3 has 16 residues. As DNA, the CDR3 is TGCGCCAGCAGTCAATCGGGGGGGGCTATTCCCTACGAGCAGTACTTC. It encodes CASSQSGGAIPYEQYF.

The chain recombines TRBV19 with TRBJ2-2; 12 nucleotides match TRBD2. Germline V lookup: CDR1 LNHDA, CDR2 SQIVND (reference sequence). This CDR3 region has 15 residues. The ends lost 6 bases at V and 5 bases at J; junction bases unmatched: 4. This CDR3 reads CASSSSGGATGELFF. For the CDR3, the DNA is TGTGCCAGTAGCTCTAGCGGGGGGGCTACCGGGGAGCTGTTTTTT.

This chain uses TRBV18 with TRBJ1-4; D is uncertain. Trimming removed 10 bases from V and 10 bases from J, with 16 bases in between. The CDR3 consists of 12 residues. The germline V gene encodes CDR1 KGHSH and CDR2 LQKENI. This chain's CDR3 is CATAEGVGKLFF. The CDR3 DNA sequence: TGTGCCACCGCGGAGGGTGTGGGAAAACTGTTTTTT. Supplemented by reference TRBV18 and TRBJ1-4, the full variable domain reads NAGVMQNPRHLVRRRGQEARLRCSPMKGHSHVYWYRQLPEEGLKFMVYLQKENIIDESGMPKERFSAEFPKEGPSILRIQQVVRGDSAAYFCATAEGVGKLFFGSGTQLSVL.

This sequence joins TRBV11-1 and TRBJ2-1; D possibly corresponds to TRBD1 (6 bases). Germline V CDR1 and CDR2: SGHAT, FQDESV (reference sequence). This CDR3 is 17 amino acids long. With 0 bases removed from V and 5 bases from J, the gap between germline ends came to 17 bases. CDR3: CASSLAGQIRGHNEQFF. The CDR3 DNA is TGTGCCAGCAGCTTAGCAGGACAGATCCGAGGTCACAATGAGCAGTTCTTC.

The V call is TRBV12-3 or TRBV12-4, the J call TRBJ2-5; D may correspond to TRBD1 or TRBD2 (5 bases each). The CDR3 totals 12 residues. With 8 bases removed from V and 7 bases from J, the gap between germline ends came to 14 bases. The DNA for the CDR3 is TGTGCCAGCCGAGGGGATGGGGGGACCCAGTACTTC. Translated: CASRGDGGTQYF.

This clone is a singleton in its sample. The chain links TRBV11-1 to TRBJ2-7; 8 bases map to TRBD1. The CDR3 is 15 residues long. The V gene's germline CDR1 is SGHAT and CDR2 FQDESV (reference sequence). V lost 1 base and J lost 0; bases outside the gene matches: 2. The CDR3 protein is CASSLGTGPSYEQYF. Written as DNA, the CDR3 is TGTGCCAGCAGCTTAGGGACAGGGCCCTCCTACGAGCAGTACTTC.

This rearrangement joins TRBV18 to TRBJ1-1; 9 bases line up with TRBD1. Germline CDR1 is KGHSH and CDR2 is LQKENI. V lost 2 bases to trimming and J lost 9 bases; unmatched junction nucleotides: 4. The CDR3 has 13 residues. The CDR3 loop is CASSPGDRVKAFF. The CDR3 DNA follows: TGTGCCAGCTCACCAGGGGACAGGGTTAAAGCTTTCTTT.

Comment on this clone: Other nucleotide sequences from this sample produce the same CDR3. The gene calls are TRBV10-3 and TRBJ1-5; possibly TRBD1 for D (5 bases). From germline, CDR1 is ENHRY and CDR2 SYGVKD. The V end was cut by 3 bases, the J end by 7 bases, with 7 bases between. The CDR3 loop spans 12 amino acids. The CDR3 DNA reads TGTGCCATCAGTGACGGGGGGCAGCCCCAGCATTTT. Translating it yields CAISDGGQPQHF.

This chain connects TRBV29-1 to TRBJ2-5; 7 bases fit TRBD1. Germline V gene data show CDR1 as SQVTM and CDR2 as ANQGSEA. V dropped 6 bases and J dropped 5; count of bases not matched to a gene: 3. The CDR3 has 11 residues. The CDR3 is CSVTGAETQYF. CDR3 coding DNA: TGCAGCGTCACAGGGGCTGAGACCCAGTACTTC.

The chain combines TRBV19 with TRBJ1-1, with 8 positions matching TRBD1. Germline CDR1 LNHDA, CDR2 SQIVND (reference sequence). V gave up 2 bases and J gave up 2 bases; unmatched junction bases: 10. The CDR3 has 17 amino acids. As DNA, the CDR3 is TGTGCCAGTAGTATAAGGGGGACAGGCCGATATAACACTGAAGCTTTCTTT. Amino acids: CASSIRGTGRYNTEAFF.

The genes are TRBV28 and TRBJ1-2; 7 positions agree with TRBD1. The J segment lost 4 bases and the V segment lost 2 bases, leaving 4 bases of the junction unmatched. This CDR3 spans 14 amino acids. In germline, CDR1 is MDHEN, CDR2 SYDVKM. CDR3 coding DNA: TGTGCCAGCAGTTTAGAGGGGGCTCCCTATGGCTACACCTTC. Translating gives CASSLEGAPYGYTF.

The V gene is TRBV28, the J gene TRBJ2-7, with D perhaps being TRBD1 or TRBD2 (5 bases each). This CDR3 is 16 amino acids long. Per the germline V gene, CDR1 is MDHEN and CDR2 is SYDVKM. The V end was cut by 6 bases, the J end by 1 base, with 19 bases between. CDR3 loop: CASSPSGAGRSYEQYF. In nucleotides, the CDR3 is TGTGCCAGCAGCCCTTCCGGGGCAGGGCGGTCCTACGAGCAGTACTTC.

The chain employs TRBV25-1 and TRBJ2-1; 7 positions agree with TRBD1. The ends lost 5 bases at V and 8 bases at J; junction bases unmatched: 3. CDR1 MGHDK and CDR2 SYGVNS come from the germline V gene. CDR3 length: 12 residues. The DNA of the CDR3 is TGTGCCAGCAGTAAGGGGGCTCATGAGCAGTTCTTC. Protein: CASSKGAHEQFF.

This sequence joins TRBV10-3 and TRBJ1-4; perhaps TRBD1 as D (6 bases). CDR1 is ENHRY and CDR2 is SYGVKD in the germline V gene. V lost 4 bases to trimming and J lost 8 bases, with 20 bases between them. CDR3 length equals 16 residues. CDR3 in DNA: TGTGCCATCAGTGTGGGACACGGGTTCACACAGGAAAAACTGTTTTTT. It encodes CAISVGHGFTQEKLFF.

This clone was counted only a few times. The chain couples TRBV25-1 to TRBJ1-4; D unresolved. Between the trimmed V and J ends, which lost 4 bases and 3 bases, there was a span of 9 bases. The CDR3 contains 14 residues. Germline V gene sequence: CDR1 MGHDK, CDR2 SYGVNS. CDR3 loop: CASSGRTSNEKLFF. In DNA form, the CDR3 reads TGTGCCAGCAGTGGTCGGACCTCTAATGAAAAACTGTTTTTT. The full variable domain, in which reference TRBV25-1 and TRBJ1-4 provide the parts outside the CDR3, is EADIYQTPRYLVIGTGKKITLECSQTMGHDKMYWYQQDPGMELHLIHYSYGVNSTEKGDLSSESTVSRIRTEHFPLTLESARPSHTSQYLCASSGRTSNEKLFFGSGTQLSVL.

This sequence joins TRBV11-2 and TRBJ2-2, with 9 positions matching TRBD2. The J segment lost 6 bases and the V segment lost 4 bases, leaving 9 bases of the junction unmatched. CDR3 length: 16 amino acids. CDR1 is SGHAT, CDR2 FQNNGV, per germline. CDR3 sequence (DNA): TGTGCCAGCAGCTCCCGGCTAGCGGGGAGGCCCGGGGAGCTGTTTTTT. This codes for CASSSRLAGRPGELFF.